This T cell receptor beta chain was recorded in a study of T cell changes during pregnancy in multiple sclerosis. The ends lost 4 bases at V and 2 bases at J; junction bases unmatched: 8. The CDR3 consists of 16 residues. CDR1 SGHKS and CDR2 YYEKEE come from the germline V gene (reference sequence). Libraries were prepared by immunoSEQ multiplex PCR; TCRdb keeps only in-frame clonotypes and omits some of them. This table has 45,000 to 50,000 clones, around 91% appearing once. This clonotype was sampled from a female donor in good health, enrolled as a control in a pregnancy study. Sequenced material: CD4+ T cells from peripheral blood mononuclear cells, taken in the second trimester of pregnancy. V gene TRBV5-5 combines with J gene TRBJ1-5; TRBD1 matches at 8 bases. CDR3 loop: CASSRQGLAGNQPQHF. The CDR3 DNA sequence: TGTGCCAGCAGCCGACAGGGGCTTGCAGGCAATCAGCCCCAGCATTTT.